Sequencing of this T cell receptor (beta chain) was carried out in a study of PD-L1 blockade in urothelial cancer. About the research overall: The authors examined blood 3 weeks (second dose) and 6 weeks after treatment start. Median blood clonality was around 0.074, with 86,000 or so unique TCRs.

TCRdb keeps only in-frame clones here, not all; method: immunoSEQ multiplex PCR. The sample yields 95,000 to 100,000 clones, over 75% seen once. As for time point: pretreatment peripheral blood. Note on this clone: The antigen remains unidentified.

Study outcomes and limitations: A pretreatment blood TCR clonality that fell below the median predicted better progression-free and overall survival.

The clonotype comes from a man aged 55 to 70 with urothelial cancer. Sequencing was performed on PBMCs, taken around atezolizumab (anti-PD-L1) treatment.

CDR3 region: CASSSLRNTGELFF. CDR3 coding DNA: TGTGCCAGCAGCTCTCTAAGAAACACCGGGGAGCTGTTTTTT. The V call is TRBV11-3, the J call TRBJ2-2, with D hard to call. Trimming cost V 4 bases and J 2 bases, with 8 bases left between them. Germline V gene lookup returns CDR1 SGHNT and CDR2 YENEEA. This CDR3 comprises 14 residues. The variable domain in full, with the rest retrieved from reference TRBV11-3 and TRBJ2-2, is EAGVVQSPRYKIIEKKQPVAFWCNPISGHNTLYWYLQNLGQGPELLIRYENEEAVDDSQLPKDRFSAERLKGVDSTLKIQPAELGDSAVYLCASSSLRNTGELFFGEGSRLTVL.